The clone carrying this T cell receptor beta chain was seen more than once but under ten times. The antigen remains unidentified. The sample belongs to a study of blood T cells in healthy people across ages. The study's findings and limits: Naive T cell percentage and TCR beta diversity correlated strongly.

With a J-beta primer mix and a sample-barcoded 5' primer, a second PCR ran about 6 to 11 cycles. Each cDNA molecule was tagged by a template-switch adaptor that had 12 random nucleotides. TCRdb re-analysed the 5' RACE reads in MiXCR, keeping a single row per CDR3 protein. Of approximately 800,000 distinct CDR3 sequences in the sample, 58% were seen once. Sequencing was carried out using blood. This TCR came from a man aged 30-40 years in good health.

As DNA, the CDR3 is TGCAGCGTTGAAGATCGACAGGGACCCTACGAGCAGTACTTC. Its translation is CSVEDRQGPYEQYF. J is TRBJ2-7 and V is TRBV29-1; TRBD1 aligns across 7 bases. Germline CDR1 reads SQVTM; CDR2 reads ANQGSEA. The CDR3 extends over 14 amino acids. The J segment lost 2 bases and the V segment lost 0 bases, leaving 4 bases of the junction unmatched.